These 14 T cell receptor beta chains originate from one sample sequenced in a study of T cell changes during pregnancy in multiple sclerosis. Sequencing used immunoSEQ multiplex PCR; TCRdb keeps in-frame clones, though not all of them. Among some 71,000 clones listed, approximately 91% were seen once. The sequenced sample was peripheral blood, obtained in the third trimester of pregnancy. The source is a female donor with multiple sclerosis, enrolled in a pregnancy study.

The CDR3 DNA follows: TGTGCCAGCAGTGACCGGAGCACAGATACGCAGTATTTT. This sequence encodes CASSDRSTDTQYF. The chain is built from TRBV2 and TRBJ2-3; D is ambiguous. V dropped 3 bases and J dropped 0 bases, with 4 bases sitting between them. CDR1 is SNHLY and CDR2 is FYNNEI in the germline V gene. The CDR3 consists of 13 residues.

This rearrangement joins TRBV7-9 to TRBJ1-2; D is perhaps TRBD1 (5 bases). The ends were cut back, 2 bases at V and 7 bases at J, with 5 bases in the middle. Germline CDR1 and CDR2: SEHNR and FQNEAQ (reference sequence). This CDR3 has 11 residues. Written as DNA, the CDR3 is TGTGCCAGCAGCTTACAGGGTGGCTACACCTTC. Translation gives CASSLQGGYTF.

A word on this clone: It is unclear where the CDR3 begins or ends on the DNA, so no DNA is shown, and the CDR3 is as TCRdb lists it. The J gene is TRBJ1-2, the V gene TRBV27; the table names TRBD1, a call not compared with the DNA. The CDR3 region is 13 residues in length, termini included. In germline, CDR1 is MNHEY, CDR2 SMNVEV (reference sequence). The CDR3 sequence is CASSSSTGSGYTF.

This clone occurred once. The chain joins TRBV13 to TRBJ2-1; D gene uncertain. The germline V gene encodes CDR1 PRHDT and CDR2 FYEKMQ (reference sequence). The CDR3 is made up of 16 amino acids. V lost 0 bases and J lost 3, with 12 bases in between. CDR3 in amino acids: CASSLGSQVHYNEQFF. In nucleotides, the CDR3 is TGTGCCAGCAGCTTAGGGAGTCAGGTTCACTACAATGAGCAGTTCTTC.

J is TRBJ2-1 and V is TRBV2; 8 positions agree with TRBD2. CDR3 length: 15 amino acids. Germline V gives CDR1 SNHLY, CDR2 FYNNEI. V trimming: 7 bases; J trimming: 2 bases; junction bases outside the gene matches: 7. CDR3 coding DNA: TGTGCCAGCACCCGGCGGGGGGTAACCTACAATGAGCAGTTCTTC. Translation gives CASTRRGVTYNEQFF.

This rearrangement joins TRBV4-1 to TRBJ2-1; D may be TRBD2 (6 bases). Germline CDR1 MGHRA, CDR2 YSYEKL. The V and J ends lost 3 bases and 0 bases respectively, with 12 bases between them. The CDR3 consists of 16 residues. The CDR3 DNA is TGCGCCAGCAGCCATCGTGGGGGGAGCTCCTACAATGAGCAGTTCTTC. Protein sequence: CASSHRGGSSYNEQFF.

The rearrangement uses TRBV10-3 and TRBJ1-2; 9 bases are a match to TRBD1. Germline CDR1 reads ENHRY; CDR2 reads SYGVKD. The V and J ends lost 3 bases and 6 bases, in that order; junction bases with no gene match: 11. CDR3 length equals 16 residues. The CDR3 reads CAISEGVTGGDHGYTF. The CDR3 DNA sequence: TGTGCCATCAGTGAAGGTGTTACAGGGGGCGATCATGGCTACACCTTC.

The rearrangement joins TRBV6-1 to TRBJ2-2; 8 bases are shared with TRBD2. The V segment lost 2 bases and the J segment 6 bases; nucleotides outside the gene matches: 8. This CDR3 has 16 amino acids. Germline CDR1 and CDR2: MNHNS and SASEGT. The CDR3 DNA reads TGTGCCAGCAGTGAAACGGCGGGGGGCGGAGCCGGGGAGCTGTTTTTT. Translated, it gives CASSETAGGGAGELFF.

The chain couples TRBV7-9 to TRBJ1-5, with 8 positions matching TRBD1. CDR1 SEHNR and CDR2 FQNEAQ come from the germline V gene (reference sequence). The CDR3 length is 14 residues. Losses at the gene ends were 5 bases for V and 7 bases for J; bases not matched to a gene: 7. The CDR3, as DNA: TGTGCCAGCAGCCAAGGACAGGGAGGGCAGCCCCAGCATTTT. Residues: CASSQGQGGQPQHF.

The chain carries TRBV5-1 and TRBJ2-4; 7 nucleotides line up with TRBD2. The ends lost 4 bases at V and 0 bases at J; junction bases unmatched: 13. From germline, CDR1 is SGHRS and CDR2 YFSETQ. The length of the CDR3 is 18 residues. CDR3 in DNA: TGCGCCAGCAGCCGGGGGGATGGCGGGGAGTTAGCCAAAAACATTCAGTACTTC. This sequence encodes CASSRGDGGELAKNIQYF.

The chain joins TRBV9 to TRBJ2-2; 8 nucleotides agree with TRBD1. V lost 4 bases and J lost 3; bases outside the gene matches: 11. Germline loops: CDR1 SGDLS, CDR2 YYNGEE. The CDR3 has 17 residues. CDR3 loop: CASSPPLRTGHTGELFF. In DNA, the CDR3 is TGTGCCAGCAGCCCACCTCTCAGGACAGGGCACACCGGGGAGCTGTTTTTT.

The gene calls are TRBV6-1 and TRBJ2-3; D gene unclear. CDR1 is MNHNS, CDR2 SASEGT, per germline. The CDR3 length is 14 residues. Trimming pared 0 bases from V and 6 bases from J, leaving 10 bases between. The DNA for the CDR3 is TGTGCCAGCAGTGAAGCCCTTTCTAAGGATACGCAGTATTTT. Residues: CASSEALSKDTQYF.

The CDR3 here is CASSVRILAVPETQYF. The CDR3, as DNA: TGTGCCAGCAGCGTTCGAATACTAGCGGTCCCAGAGACCCAGTACTTC. V usage is TRBV7-2 and J usage is TRBJ2-5; 8 bases line up with TRBD2. CDR1 is SGHTA and CDR2 is FQGNSA in the germline V gene. The CDR3 is made up of 16 amino acids. With 5 bases clipped from V and 4 bases from J, the junction kept 12 bases outside the gene matches.

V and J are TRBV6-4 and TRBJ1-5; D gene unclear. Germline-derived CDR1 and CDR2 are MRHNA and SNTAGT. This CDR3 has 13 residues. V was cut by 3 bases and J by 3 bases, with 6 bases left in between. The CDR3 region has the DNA TGTGCCAGCAGTGAGAGGGACAATCAGCCCCAGCATTTT. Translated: CASSERDNQPQHF.